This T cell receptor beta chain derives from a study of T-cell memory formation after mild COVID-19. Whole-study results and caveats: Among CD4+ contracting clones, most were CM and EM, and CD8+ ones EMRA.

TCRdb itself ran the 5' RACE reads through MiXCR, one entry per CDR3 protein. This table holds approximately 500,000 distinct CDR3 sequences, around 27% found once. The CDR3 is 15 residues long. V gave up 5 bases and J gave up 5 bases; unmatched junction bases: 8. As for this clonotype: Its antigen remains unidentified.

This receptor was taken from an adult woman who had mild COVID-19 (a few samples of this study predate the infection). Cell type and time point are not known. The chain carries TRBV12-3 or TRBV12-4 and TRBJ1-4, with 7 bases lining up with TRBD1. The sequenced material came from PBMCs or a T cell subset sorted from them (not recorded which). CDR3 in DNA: TGTGCCAGCAGTGTGTCCGGGACAGCAAATGAAAAACTGTTTTTT. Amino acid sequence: CASSVSGTANEKLFF.